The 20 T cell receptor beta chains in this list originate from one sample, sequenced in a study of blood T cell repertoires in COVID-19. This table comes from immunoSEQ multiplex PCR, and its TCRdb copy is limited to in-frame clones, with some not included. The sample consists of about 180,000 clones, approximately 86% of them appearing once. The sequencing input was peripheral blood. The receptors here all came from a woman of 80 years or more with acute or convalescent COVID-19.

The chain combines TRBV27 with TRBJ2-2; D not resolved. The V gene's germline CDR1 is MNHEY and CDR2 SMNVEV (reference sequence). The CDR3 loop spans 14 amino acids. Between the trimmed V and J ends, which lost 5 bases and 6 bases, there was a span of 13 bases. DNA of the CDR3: TGTGCCAGCAGTCTACCCCCACTTCCCGGGGAGCTGTTTTTT. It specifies CASSLPPLPGELFF.

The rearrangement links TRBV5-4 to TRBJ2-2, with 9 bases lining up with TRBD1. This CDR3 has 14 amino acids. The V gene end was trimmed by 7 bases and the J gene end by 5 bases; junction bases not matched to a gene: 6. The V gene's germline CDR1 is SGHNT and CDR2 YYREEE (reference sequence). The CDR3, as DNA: TGTGCCAGCGGCAGACAGGGGGGGACCGGGGAGCTGTTTTTT. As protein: CASGRQGGTGELFF.

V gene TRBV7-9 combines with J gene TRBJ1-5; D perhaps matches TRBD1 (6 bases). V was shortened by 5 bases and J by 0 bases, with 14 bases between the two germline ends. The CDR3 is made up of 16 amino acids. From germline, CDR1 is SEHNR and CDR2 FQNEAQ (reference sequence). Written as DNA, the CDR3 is TGTGCCAGCAGCCAGGGGTACGGAAATAGCAATCAGCCCCAGCATTTT. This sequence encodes CASSQGYGNSNQPQHF.

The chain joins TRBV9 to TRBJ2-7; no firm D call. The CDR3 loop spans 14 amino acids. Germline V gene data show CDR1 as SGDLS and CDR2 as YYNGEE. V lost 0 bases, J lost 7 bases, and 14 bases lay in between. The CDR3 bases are TGTGCCAGCAGCGTAGCGGGTAGCACGAAGGAGCAGTACTTC. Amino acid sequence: CASSVAGSTKEQYF.

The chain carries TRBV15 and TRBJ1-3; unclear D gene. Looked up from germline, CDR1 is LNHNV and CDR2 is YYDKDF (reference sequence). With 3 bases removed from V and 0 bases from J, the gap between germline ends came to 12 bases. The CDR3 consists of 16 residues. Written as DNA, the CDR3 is TGTGCCACCAGCAGCCTAGGCACAATCTCTGGAAACACCATATATTTT. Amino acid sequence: CATSSLGTISGNTIYF.

Written as DNA, the CDR3 is TGTGCCAGCAGCTTCTTTGGGGACAGAGGCTACGAGCAGTACTTC. It codes for CASSFFGDRGYEQYF. The chain links TRBV7-2 to TRBJ2-7; 7 bases fit TRBD1. This CDR3 is built from 15 residues. Germline V gene sequence: CDR1 SGHTA, CDR2 FQGNSA. The trim removed 3 bases at V and 3 bases at J, leaving 8 bases unmatched.

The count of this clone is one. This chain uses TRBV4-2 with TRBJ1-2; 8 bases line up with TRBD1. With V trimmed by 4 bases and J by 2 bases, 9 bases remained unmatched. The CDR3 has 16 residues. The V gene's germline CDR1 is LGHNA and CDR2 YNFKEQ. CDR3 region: CASSPETGATNYGYTF. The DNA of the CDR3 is TGTGCCAGCAGCCCGGAGACAGGGGCTACGAACTATGGCTACACCTTC.

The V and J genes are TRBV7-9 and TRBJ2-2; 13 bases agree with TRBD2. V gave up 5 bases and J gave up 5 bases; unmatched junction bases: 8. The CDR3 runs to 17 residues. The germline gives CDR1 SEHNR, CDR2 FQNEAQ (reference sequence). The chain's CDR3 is CASSPPGLAGFTGELFF. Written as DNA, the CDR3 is TGTGCCAGCAGCCCGCCGGGACTAGCGGGATTTACCGGGGAGCTGTTTTTT.

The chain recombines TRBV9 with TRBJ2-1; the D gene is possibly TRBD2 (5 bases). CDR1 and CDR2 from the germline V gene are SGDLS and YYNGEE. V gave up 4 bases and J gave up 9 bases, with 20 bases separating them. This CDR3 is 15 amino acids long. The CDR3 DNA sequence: TGTGCCAGCAGCCCGAGGGCCTCCCGCTCCAGTGAGCAGTTCTTC. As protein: CASSPRASRSSEQFF.

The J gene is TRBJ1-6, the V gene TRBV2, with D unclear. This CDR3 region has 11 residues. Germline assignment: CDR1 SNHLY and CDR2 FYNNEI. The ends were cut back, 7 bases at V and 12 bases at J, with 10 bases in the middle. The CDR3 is CASKAQVPLHF. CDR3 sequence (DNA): TGTGCCAGCAAGGCCCAGGTACCCCTCCACTTT. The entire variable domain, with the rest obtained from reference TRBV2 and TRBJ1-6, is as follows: EPEVTQTPSHQVTQMGQEVILRCVPISNHLYFYWYRQILGQKVEFLVSFYNNEISEKSEIFDDQFSVERPDGSNFTLKIRSTKLEDSAMYFCASKAQVPLHFGNGTRLTVT.

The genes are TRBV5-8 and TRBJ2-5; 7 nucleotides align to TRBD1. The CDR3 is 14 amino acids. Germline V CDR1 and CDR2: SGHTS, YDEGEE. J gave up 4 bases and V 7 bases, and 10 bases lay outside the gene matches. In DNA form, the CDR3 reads TGTGCCAGCCAGATAGGGGGCCCCGGAGAGACCCAGTACTTC. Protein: CASQIGGPGETQYF. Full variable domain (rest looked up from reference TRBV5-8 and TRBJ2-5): EAGVTQSPTHLIKTRGQQATLRCSPISGHTSVYWYQQALGLGLQFLLWYDEGEERNRGNFPPRFSGRQFPNYSSELNVNALELEDSALYLCASQIGGPGETQYFGPGTRLLVL.

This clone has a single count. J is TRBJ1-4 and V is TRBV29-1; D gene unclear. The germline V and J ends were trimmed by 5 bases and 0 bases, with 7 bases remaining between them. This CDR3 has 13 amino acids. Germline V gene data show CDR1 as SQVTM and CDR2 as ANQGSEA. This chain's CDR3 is CSVLQSTNEKLFF. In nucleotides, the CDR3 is TGCAGCGTTCTACAGTCAACTAATGAAAAACTGTTTTTT.

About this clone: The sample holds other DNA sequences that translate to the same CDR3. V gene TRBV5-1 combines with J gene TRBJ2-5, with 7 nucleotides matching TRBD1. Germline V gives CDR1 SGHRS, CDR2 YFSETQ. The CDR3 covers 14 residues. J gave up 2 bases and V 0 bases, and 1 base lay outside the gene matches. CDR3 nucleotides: TGCGCCAGCAGCTTGGCAGGGGGTCAAGAGACCCAGTACTTC. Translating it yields CASSLAGGQETQYF.

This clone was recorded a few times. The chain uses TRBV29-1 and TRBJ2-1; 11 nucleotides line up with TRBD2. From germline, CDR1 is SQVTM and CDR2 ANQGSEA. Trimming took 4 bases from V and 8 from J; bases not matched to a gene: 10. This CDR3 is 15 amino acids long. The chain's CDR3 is CSVVLASGRWDEQFF. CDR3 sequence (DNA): TGCAGCGTTGTATTGGCTAGCGGGAGGTGGGATGAGCAGTTCTTC.

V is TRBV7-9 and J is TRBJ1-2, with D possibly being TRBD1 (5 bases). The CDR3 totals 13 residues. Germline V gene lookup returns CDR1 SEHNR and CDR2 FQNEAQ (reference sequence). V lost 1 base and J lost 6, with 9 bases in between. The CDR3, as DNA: TGTGCCAGCAGCTTAGGGAGGGGCGATGGCTACACCTTC. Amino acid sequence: CASSLGRGDGYTF.

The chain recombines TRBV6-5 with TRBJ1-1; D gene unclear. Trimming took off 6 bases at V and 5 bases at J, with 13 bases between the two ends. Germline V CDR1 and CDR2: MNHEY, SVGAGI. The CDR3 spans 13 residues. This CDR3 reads CASRRRGWTEAFF. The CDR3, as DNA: TGTGCCAGCAGGCGGCGTGGTTGGACTGAAGCTTTCTTT.

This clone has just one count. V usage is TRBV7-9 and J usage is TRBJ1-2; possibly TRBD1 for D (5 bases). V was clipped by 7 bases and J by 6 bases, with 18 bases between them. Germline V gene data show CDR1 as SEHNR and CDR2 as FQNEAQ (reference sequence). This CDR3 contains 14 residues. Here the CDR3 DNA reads TGTGCCAGCACCTCGACAGTCTTGGGGAATGGCTACACCTTC. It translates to CASTSTVLGNGYTF.

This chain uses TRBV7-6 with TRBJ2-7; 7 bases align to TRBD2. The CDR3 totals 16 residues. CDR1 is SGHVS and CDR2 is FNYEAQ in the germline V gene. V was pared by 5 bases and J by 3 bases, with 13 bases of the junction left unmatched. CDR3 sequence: CASSPRLAATYYEQYF. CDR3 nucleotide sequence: TGTGCCAGCAGCCCCCGCCTAGCGGCGACCTACTACGAGCAGTACTTC.

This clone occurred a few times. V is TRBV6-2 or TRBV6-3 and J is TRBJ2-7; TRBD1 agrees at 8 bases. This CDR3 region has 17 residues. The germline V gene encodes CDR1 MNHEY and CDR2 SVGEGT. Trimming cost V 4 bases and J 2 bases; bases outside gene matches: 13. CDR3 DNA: TGTGCCAGCAGTTCCCTCGGGACAGGCTCCCTCACCTACGAGCAGTACTTC. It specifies CASSSLGTGSLTYEQYF.

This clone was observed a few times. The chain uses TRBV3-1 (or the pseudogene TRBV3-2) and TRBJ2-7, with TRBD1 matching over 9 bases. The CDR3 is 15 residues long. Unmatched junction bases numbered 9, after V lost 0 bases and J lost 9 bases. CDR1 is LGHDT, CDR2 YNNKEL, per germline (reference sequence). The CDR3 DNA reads TGTGCCAGCAGCCAAGAGGGGACAGGGATCTTCGGGCAGTACTTC. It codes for CASSQEGTGIFGQYF.